One T cell receptor beta chain is described in this entry. The antigen is undetermined. The data derive from a study of T cell responses to AZD1222 COVID-19 vaccine. Study conclusions and caveats: A rise in Spike-specific TCR breadth and depth followed two AZD1222 doses. The sample set comprised mostly white British donors with more females, and clonal diversity was possibly underestimated. Spike regions recognized by vaccine-associated CD4 TCRs spanned the protein, led by 160-218 and 743-854.

Profiled with immunoSEQ multiplex PCR; TCRdb holds only in-frame clones, not every one. Altogether over 120,000 clones are present, approximately 94% being singletons, with the ten largest covering 7.5% to 9.5%. This receptor was identified in an adult in good health. This specimen was peripheral blood, taken on day 0 of AZD1222 vaccination.

CDR3 sequence: CASSLDATPYNSPLHF. CDR3 nucleotide sequence: TGTGCCAGCAGCTTAGATGCGACACCTTATAATTCACCCCTCCACTTT. The J gene is TRBJ1-6, the V gene TRBV11-3; no reliable D call. With 0 bases removed from V and 4 bases from J, the gap between germline ends came to 10 bases. Germline V gives CDR1 SGHNT, CDR2 YENEEA. This CDR3 contains 16 residues. Based on the CDR3 plus reference TRBV11-3 and TRBJ1-6, the full variable domain is EAGVVQSPRYKIIEKKQPVAFWCNPISGHNTLYWYLQNLGQGPELLIRYENEEAVDDSQLPKDRFSAERLKGVDSTLKIQPAELGDSAVYLCASSLDATPYNSPLHFGNGTRLTVT.